This T cell receptor (beta chain) was observed in a study of T cell repertoires in cytomegalovirus infection. Turning to the study itself: CMV epitopes used comprised recently identified HLA-C-restricted ones and well-studied HLA-B-restricted ones. CMV infection and matching HLA type were both indicated by public TCR beta signatures.

Study conclusions and caveats: The ex vivo response showed dominance by HLA-C-restricted CMV-specific TCR beta clonotypes.

This clonotype was recorded a few times. The antigen is undetermined. TCRdb itself ran the reads through MiXCR, one entry per CDR3 protein. Here the sample spans about 160,000 distinct CDR3 sequences, roughly a fifth being singletons. The starting material was CD8+ T cells from cultured PBMCs, obtained from culture after CMV antigen stimulation. The receptor was derived from a human donor in good health (CMV status not recorded). Some clones in this sample may be carry-over from other donors' samples.

The CDR3 DNA sequence: TGTGCCAGCAGCCCGGGGGGGGAAGGCTACACCTTC. This sequence encodes CASSPGGEGYTF. The rearrangement uses TRBV11-2 and TRBJ1-2, with D possibly being TRBD1 (5 bases). CDR1 SGHAT and CDR2 FQNNGV come from the germline V gene. Trimming cost V 5 bases and J 8 bases, with 12 bases left between them. This CDR3 is 12 amino acids long.